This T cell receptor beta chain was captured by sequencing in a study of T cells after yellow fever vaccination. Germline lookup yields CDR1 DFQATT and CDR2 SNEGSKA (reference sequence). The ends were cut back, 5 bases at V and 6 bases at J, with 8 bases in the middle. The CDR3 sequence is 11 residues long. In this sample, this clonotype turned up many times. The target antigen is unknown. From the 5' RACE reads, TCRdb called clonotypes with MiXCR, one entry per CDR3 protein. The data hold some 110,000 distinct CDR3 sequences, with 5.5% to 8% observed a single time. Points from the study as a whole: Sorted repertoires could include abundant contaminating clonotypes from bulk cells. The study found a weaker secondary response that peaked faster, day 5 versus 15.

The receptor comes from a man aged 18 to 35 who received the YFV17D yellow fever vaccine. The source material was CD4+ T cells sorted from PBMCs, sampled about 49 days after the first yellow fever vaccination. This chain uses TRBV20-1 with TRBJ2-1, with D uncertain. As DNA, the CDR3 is TGCAGTGCTTTTCACACCAATGAGCAGTTCTTC. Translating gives CSAFHTNEQFF.